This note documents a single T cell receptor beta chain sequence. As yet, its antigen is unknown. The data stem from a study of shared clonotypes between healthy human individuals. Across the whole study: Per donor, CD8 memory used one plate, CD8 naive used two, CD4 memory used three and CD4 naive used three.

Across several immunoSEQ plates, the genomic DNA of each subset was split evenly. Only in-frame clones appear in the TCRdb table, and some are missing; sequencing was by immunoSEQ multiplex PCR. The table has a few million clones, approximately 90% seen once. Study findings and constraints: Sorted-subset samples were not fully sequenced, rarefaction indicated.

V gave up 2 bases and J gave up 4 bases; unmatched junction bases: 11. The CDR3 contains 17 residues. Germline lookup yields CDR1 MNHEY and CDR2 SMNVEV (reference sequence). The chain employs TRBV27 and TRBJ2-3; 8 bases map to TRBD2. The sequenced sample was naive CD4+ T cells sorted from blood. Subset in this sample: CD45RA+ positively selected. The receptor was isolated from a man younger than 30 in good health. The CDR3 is CASSLTPSGGASDTQYF. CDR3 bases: TGTGCCAGCAGTTTAACCCCCTCCGGGGGGGCATCAGATACGCAGTATTTT.